Shown below are 19 T cell receptor beta chains from a single sample sequenced in a study of T cells in Graves' hyperthyroidism and ophthalmopathy. Authors of the study amplified TCR beta CDR3 regions from RNA transcripts. First-round RT-PCR targeting the TCR CDR3 was performed with the HTBI primer set. TCRdb used MiXCR to reprocess the multiplex PCR reads, holding one entry per CDR3 protein. The data contain some 620,000 distinct CDR3 sequences, 15% to 20% of them singletons. The sample consisted of blood. These receptors were collected from a woman aged 25 to 45 with Graves' hyperthyroidism.

In this sample, this clonotype turned up a few times. CDR3 DNA: TGCAGCGTCCCAGGGCCTGGGGAGGGCGGAAACACCATATATTTT. The encoded protein is CSVPGPGEGGNTIYF. The V gene is TRBV29-1, the J gene TRBJ1-3, with a possible D match to TRBD1 (5 bases). Germline V gene lookup returns CDR1 SQVTM and CDR2 ANQGSEA. The CDR3 is made up of 15 amino acids. Trimming pared 6 bases from V and 4 bases from J, leaving 19 bases between.

Ten or more counts support this clonotype. The chain has TRBV6-2 or TRBV6-3 and TRBJ2-7; the match to TRBD2 covers 14 bases. The CDR3 is 16 residues long. V lost 5 bases, J lost 5 bases, and 8 bases stayed unmatched. Per germline, CDR1 MNHEY and CDR2 SVGEGT. The DNA of the CDR3 is TGTGCCAGCAGTCAGGAAGGGACTAGCGGGAGCCACGAGCAGTACTTC. Amino acid sequence: CASSQEGTSGSHEQYF.

In regard to this clonotype: A much larger clone is a single base away; this may be a read error. The missing conserved phenylalanine or tryptophan at the end of this CDR3 makes a read error likely. The rearrangement uses TRBV11-1 and TRBJ2-1, with D tentatively TRBD1 (5 bases). The CDR3 has 13 residues. From germline, CDR1 is SGHAT and CDR2 FQDESV (reference sequence). As DNA, the CDR3 is TGTGCCAGCAGTTGGGGCTCCCACAATGAGCAGTTCTCC. Its translation: CASSWGSHNEQFS.

In its sample, this clonotype was seen many times. The chain couples TRBV6-1 to TRBJ2-7; D is uncertain. The V end was cut by 4 bases, the J end by 2 bases, with 9 bases between. The length of the CDR3 is 13 residues. Germline V CDR1 and CDR2: MNHNS, SASEGT. The CDR3 here is CASSVGPPYEQYF. CDR3 DNA: TGTGCCAGCAGTGTCGGACCCCCCTACGAGCAGTACTTC.

This clonotype was recorded at least ten times. The chain combines TRBV30 with TRBJ2-1; 8 nucleotides agree with TRBD2. From germline, CDR1 is GTSNPN and CDR2 SVGIG (reference sequence). J was trimmed by 6 bases and V by 1 base; bases with no gene match: 8. The CDR3 extends over 15 amino acids. The CDR3 region has the DNA TGTGCCTGGAGTGCCGGGACTAGTTTTACCAATGAGCAGTTCTTC. As protein: CAWSAGTSFTNEQFF. The whole variable domain, filled in from reference TRBV30 and TRBJ2-1, reads SQTIHQWPATLVQPVGSPLSLECTVEGTSNPNLYWYRQAAGRGLQLLFYSVGIGQISSEVPQNLSASRPQDRQFILSSKKLLLSDSGFYLCAWSAGTSFTNEQFFGPGTRLTVL.

The sample holds a few counts of this clonotype. The chain joins TRBV6-1 to TRBJ2-7; a weak D match, TRBD1 (5 bases). Germline CDR1 MNHNS, CDR2 SASEGT. V was shortened by 7 bases and J by 1 base, with 14 bases between the two germline ends. There are 14 residues in the CDR3. CDR3 nucleotide sequence: TGTGCCAGCACCCCTATAAGGGGATCCTACGAGCAGTACTTC. Its translation: CASTPIRGSYEQYF.

This chain connects TRBV5-1 to TRBJ2-5; 8 positions agree with TRBD1. This CDR3 spans 16 amino acids. Germline-derived CDR1 and CDR2 are SGHRS and YFSETQ. Unmatched junction bases numbered 7, after V lost 1 base and J lost 2 bases. CDR3: CASSLSGGAPQETQYF. In nucleotides, the CDR3 is TGCGCCAGCAGCTTGTCAGGGGGCGCGCCTCAAGAGACCCAGTACTTC.

As concerns this clonotype: An end of the junction differs from the germline gene, which may be a read error. J is TRBJ2-5 and V is TRBV13; D is undetermined. Looked up from germline, CDR1 is PRHDT and CDR2 is FYEKMQ (reference sequence). CDR3 size: 14 residues. CDR3 DNA sequence: TGTGCCAGCAGCTTATCAATACAGAGCCCTTACCTGGACTTC. The encoded protein is CASSLSIQSPYLDF. The entire variable domain, with the rest obtained from reference TRBV13 and TRBJ2-5, is as follows: AAGVIQSPRHLIKEKRETATLKCYPIPRHDTVYWYQQGPGQDPQFLISFYEKMQSDKGSIPDRFSAQQFSDYHSELNMSSLELGDSALYFCASSLSIQSPYLDFGPGTRLLVL.

This clonotype was detected ten times or more. J is TRBJ2-1 and V is TRBV11-1; possible D gene TRBD1, 6 bases. The CDR3 consists of 14 residues. V was trimmed by 3 bases and J by 3 bases, leaving 9 bases between them. Germline V gene sequence: CDR1 SGHAT, CDR2 FQDESV (reference sequence). The CDR3 loop is CASSFRDNYNEQFF. CDR3 coding DNA: TGTGCCAGCAGCTTCCGGGACAACTACAATGAGCAGTTCTTC.

This clonotype has just a few counts. A much larger clone sits a single nucleotide away, making a read error possible. The rearrangement uses TRBV7-9 and TRBJ1-5; D unresolved. The CDR3 has 13 amino acids. Germline values: CDR1 SEHNR, CDR2 FQNEAQ (reference sequence). CDR3 DNA sequence: TGTGCCGGCAGCTTAGCCGGGTATCAGCCCCAGCATTTT. Encoded protein: CAGSLAGYQPQHF.

V is TRBV6-2 or TRBV6-3 and J is TRBJ2-1, with 12 bases lining up with TRBD2. The CDR3 totals 19 residues. The germline V gene has CDR1 MNHEY and CDR2 SVGEGT. Trimming at V came to 2 bases and at J to 7 bases, leaving 15 bases not matched to a gene. DNA of the CDR3: TGTGCCAGCAGTTACAGGGTGGCTAGCGGGAGGGCCGTAGTAAATGAGCAGTTCTTC. Its translation: CASSYRVASGRAVVNEQFF.

This clonotype showed up many times. The gene calls are TRBV5-1 and TRBJ2-3, with no clear D. The CDR3 covers 16 residues. The V end lost 0 bases, the J end lost 6 bases, and 17 bases lay between the germline ends. Per the germline V gene, CDR1 is SGHRS and CDR2 is YFSETQ. Here the CDR3 reads CASSLEMGIGGDTQYF. Written as DNA, the CDR3 is TGCGCCAGCAGCTTGGAGATGGGAATAGGTGGCGATACGCAGTATTTT. Filled out from reference TRBV5-1 and TRBJ2-3, the complete variable domain reads KAGVTQTPRYLIKTRGQQVTLSCSPISGHRSVSWYQQTPGQGLQFLFEYFSETQRNKGNFPGRFSGRQFSNSRSEMNVSTLELGDSALYLCASSLEMGIGGDTQYFGPGTRLTVL.

This clonotype was found many times. The chain is built from TRBV7-9 and TRBJ2-3; 7 bases agree with TRBD2. V was clipped by 8 bases and J by 7 bases; unmatched bases: 15. CDR3 size: 15 residues. Germline CDR1 SEHNR, CDR2 FQNEAQ (reference sequence). The CDR3 region has the DNA TGTGCCAGCGTCCGGGGGGAGAACGTCGCAAATACGCAGTATTTT. As protein: CASVRGENVANTQYF. The full variable domain, in which reference TRBV7-9 and TRBJ2-3 provide the parts outside the CDR3, is DTGVSQNPRHKITKRGQNVTFRCDPISEHNRLYWYRQTLGQGPEFLTYFQNEAQLEKSRLLSDRFSAERPKGSFSTLEIQRTEQGDSAMYLCASVRGENVANTQYFGPGTRLTVL.

The table lists this clonotype with many counts. This chain uses TRBV2 with TRBJ2-7; D may match TRBD1 or TRBD2 (5 bases each). The CDR3 is 14 amino acids. CDR1 is SNHLY and CDR2 is FYNNEI in the germline V gene. V was cut by 6 bases and J by 2 bases, with 14 bases left in between. The CDR3 loop reads CASRPRDGPYEQYF. DNA of the CDR3: TGTGCCAGCAGGCCCCGGGACGGCCCCTACGAGCAGTACTTC.

This clonotype was found many times. V and J are TRBV20-1 and TRBJ2-7, with D tentatively TRBD1 or TRBD2 (6 bases each). V was clipped by 7 bases and J by 0 bases, with 19 bases between them. There are 15 residues in the CDR3. The germline V gene encodes CDR1 DFQATT and CDR2 SNEGSKA (reference sequence). CDR3 in amino acids: CSGRRTGRSSYEQYF. The CDR3 DNA sequence: TGCAGTGGAAGAAGAACAGGGAGGAGCTCCTACGAGCAGTACTTC.

This clonotype has a handful of counts. The V call is TRBV4-1, the J call TRBJ2-1; TRBD1 agrees at 7 bases. The ends lost 1 base at V and 5 bases at J; junction bases unmatched: 8. The CDR3 runs to 16 residues. Germline loops: CDR1 MGHRA, CDR2 YSYEKL. CDR3 DNA: TGCGCCAGCAGCCAAGTCGGCAGGGGGTCAAACAATGAGCAGTTCTTC. The encoded protein is CASSQVGRGSNNEQFF.

This clonotype showed up many times. The chain joins TRBV6-1 to TRBJ1-2, with a possible D match to TRBD1 (5 bases). The germline V gene encodes CDR1 MNHNS and CDR2 SASEGT. The V gene lost 4 bases and the J gene lost 4 bases, with 13 bases spanning the gap. CDR3 length equals 14 residues. CDR3 in amino acids: CASSARQTGYGYTF. The CDR3 DNA is TGTGCCAGCAGTGCCCGACAGACGGGCTATGGCTACACCTTC.

A remark on this clonotype: One base away lies a much larger clone, so this may be a sequencing read error. The gene calls are TRBV12-3 or TRBV12-4 and TRBJ2-7, with 8 bases fitting TRBD1. CDR3 length: 14 residues. V lost 2 bases to trimming and J lost 6 bases; unmatched junction nucleotides: 6. CDR3 DNA sequence: TGTGCCAGCAGTTTAAGGACAGGGTGGAGCGAGCAGTACTTC. This gives the protein CASSLRTGWSEQYF.

This clonotype was seen repeatedly, ten times or more. The chain combines TRBV6-1 with TRBJ1-1, with TRBD1 identical over 7 bases. The CDR3 runs to 18 residues. Germline CDR1 MNHNS, CDR2 SASEGT. The ends lost 3 bases at V and 1 base at J; junction bases unmatched: 14. The CDR3: CASSDFEGIRQGNTEAFF. The CDR3 DNA is TGTGCCAGCAGTGACTTTGAAGGGATCCGACAGGGGAACACTGAAGCTTTCTTT.